This T cell receptor (beta chain) was sequenced for a study of T-cell reconstitution after alpha-beta-depleted transplantation in children. TCRbeta library construction was performed incorporating unique molecular identifiers. TCRdb reanalysed the PCR reads using MiXCR and keeps one entry per CDR3 protein. Altogether about 580,000 distinct CDR3 sequences are present, roughly 24% being singletons, with the ten largest covering roughly an eighth. The CDR3 consists of 14 residues. V lost 5 bases, J lost 5 bases, and 15 bases lay in between. This TCR was sampled from a boy in the first two years of life who had a stem cell transplant for acute myeloid leukemia, so the T cells may come from the graft donor. The rearrangement links TRBV12-3 or TRBV12-4 to TRBJ1-1; possible D gene TRBD1, 6 bases. The material was PBMCs, mostly from graft donor cells, obtained 360 days after TCRalphabeta/CD19-depleted stem cell transplant. CDR3 coding DNA: TGTGCCAGCAGTCCGCGGGGGGCAGGGACTGAAGCTTTCTTT. Residues: CASSPRGAGTEAFF.